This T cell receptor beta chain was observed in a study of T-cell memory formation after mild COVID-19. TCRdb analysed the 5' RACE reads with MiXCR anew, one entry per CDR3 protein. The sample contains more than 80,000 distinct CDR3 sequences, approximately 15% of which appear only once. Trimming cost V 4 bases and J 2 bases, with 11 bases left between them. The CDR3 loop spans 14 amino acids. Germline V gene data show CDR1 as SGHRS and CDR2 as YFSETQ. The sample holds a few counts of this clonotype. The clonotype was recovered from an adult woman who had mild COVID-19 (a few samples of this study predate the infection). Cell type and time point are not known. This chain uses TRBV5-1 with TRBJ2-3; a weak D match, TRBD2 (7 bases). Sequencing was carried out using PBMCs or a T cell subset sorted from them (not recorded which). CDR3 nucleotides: TGCGCCAGCAGCGCAGGGGACTACACAGATACGCAGTATTTT. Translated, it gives CASSAGDYTDTQYF.